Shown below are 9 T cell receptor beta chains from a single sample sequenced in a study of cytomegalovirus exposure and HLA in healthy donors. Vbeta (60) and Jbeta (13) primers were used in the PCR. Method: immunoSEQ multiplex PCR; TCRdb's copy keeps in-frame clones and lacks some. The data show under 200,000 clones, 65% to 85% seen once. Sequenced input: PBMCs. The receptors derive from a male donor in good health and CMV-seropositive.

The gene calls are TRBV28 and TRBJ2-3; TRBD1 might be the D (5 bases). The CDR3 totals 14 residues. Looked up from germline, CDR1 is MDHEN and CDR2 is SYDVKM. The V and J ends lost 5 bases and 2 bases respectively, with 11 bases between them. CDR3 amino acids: CASSRGGATDTQYF. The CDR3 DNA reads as TGTGCCAGCAGTAGAGGTGGGGCCACAGATACGCAGTATTTT.

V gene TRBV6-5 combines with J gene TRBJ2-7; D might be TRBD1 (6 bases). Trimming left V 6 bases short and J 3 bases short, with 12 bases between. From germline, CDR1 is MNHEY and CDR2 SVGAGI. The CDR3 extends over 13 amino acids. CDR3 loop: CASSRGWGYEQYF. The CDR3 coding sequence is TGTGCCAGCAGCAGGGGATGGGGCTACGAGCAGTACTTC.

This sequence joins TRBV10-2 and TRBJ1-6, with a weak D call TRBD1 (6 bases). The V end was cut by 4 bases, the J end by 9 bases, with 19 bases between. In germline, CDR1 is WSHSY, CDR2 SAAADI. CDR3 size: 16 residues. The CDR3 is CASSVLGAGSSSPLHF. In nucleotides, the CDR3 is TGCGCCAGCAGTGTCCTGGGGGCTGGGTCAAGTTCACCCCTCCACTTT.

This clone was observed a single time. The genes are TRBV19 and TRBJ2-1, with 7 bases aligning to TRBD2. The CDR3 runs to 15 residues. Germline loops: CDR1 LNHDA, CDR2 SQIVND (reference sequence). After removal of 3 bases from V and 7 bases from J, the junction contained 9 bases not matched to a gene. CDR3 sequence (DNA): TGTGCCAGTAGTATGGGCGGACTAGGGAGGAATGAGCAGTTCTTC. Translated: CASSMGGLGRNEQFF.

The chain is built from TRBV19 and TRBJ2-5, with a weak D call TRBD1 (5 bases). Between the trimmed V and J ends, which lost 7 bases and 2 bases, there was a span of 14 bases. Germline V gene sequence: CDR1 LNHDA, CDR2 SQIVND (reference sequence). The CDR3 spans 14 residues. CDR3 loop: CASTPETEQETQYF. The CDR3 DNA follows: TGTGCCAGTACGCCCGAGACAGAGCAAGAGACCCAGTACTTC.

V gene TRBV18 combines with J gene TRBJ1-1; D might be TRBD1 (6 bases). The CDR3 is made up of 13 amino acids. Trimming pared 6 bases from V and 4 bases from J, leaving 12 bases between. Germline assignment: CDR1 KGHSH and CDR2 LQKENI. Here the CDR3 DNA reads TGTGCCAGCTCTCCAAGGACAGTCACTGAAGCTTTCTTT. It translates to CASSPRTVTEAFF.

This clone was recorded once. The CDR3 loop is CASSARTSGNNEQFF. The DNA for the CDR3 is TGTGCCAGCAGCGCACGGACTAGCGGGAACAATGAGCAGTTCTTC. This rearrangement joins TRBV7-2 to TRBJ2-1; 12 bases line up with TRBD2. The V gene's germline CDR1 is SGHTA and CDR2 FQGNSA. V shed 5 bases and J 5 bases; nucleotides not matched to a gene: 4. The CDR3 sequence is 15 residues long.

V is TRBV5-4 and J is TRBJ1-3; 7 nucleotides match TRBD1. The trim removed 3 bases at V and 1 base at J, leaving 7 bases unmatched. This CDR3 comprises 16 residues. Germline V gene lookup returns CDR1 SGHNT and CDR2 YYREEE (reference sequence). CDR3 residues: CASSWRTGMSGNTIYF. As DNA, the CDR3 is TGTGCCAGCAGCTGGCGGACAGGAATGTCTGGAAACACCATATATTTT.

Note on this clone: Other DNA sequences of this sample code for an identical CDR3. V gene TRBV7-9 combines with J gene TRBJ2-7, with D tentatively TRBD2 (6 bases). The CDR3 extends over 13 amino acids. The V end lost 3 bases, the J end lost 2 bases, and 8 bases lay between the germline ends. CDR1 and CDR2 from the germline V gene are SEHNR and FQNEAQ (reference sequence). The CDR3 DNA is TGTGCCAGCAGCTTGGGCGGGACCTACGAGCAGTACTTC. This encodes CASSLGGTYEQYF.